The clone carrying this TCR beta chain has a count of ten or more. Trimming removed 5 bases from V and 1 base from J, with 8 bases in between. Germline values: CDR1 SGHAT, CDR2 FQDESV (reference sequence). CDR3 length equals 13 residues. TCR beta CDR3 regions were amplified from RNA transcripts. Second-round multiplex PCR followed a first-round RT-PCR using HTBI primers. TCRdb reanalysed the multiplex PCR reads using MiXCR and keeps one entry per CDR3 protein. This table has fewer than 650,000 distinct CDR3 sequences, 20% to 25% appearing once. This entry comes from a study of Graves' ophthalmopathy and Graves' hyperthyroidism.

This TCR was sampled from a woman younger than 30 with stable Graves' hyperthyroidism. Some clones in this sample may be carry-over from other donors' samples. The chain combines TRBV11-1 with TRBJ1-1; D is unclear. Source material: peripheral blood. The CDR3 DNA reads TGTGCCAGCAGCGCCTCGACGAACACTGAAGCTTTCTTT. It specifies CASSASTNTEAFF.